This record covers a single T cell receptor beta chain. V lost 3 bases and J lost 4, with 12 bases in between. Germline V lookup: CDR1 KGHSH, CDR2 LQKENI. This CDR3 has 14 amino acids. Sequenced material consisted of expressed TCRB transcripts (all of the isolated RNA was reverse transcribed). Clones were read by immunoSEQ multiplex PCR, and TCRdb kept only the in-frame ones, dropping some. Of 900,000 or so clones in the sample, about a sixth were seen once. This entry belongs to a study of beta chain features in type 1 diabetes. Per donor, one heparinised blood draw averaged roughly 110 mL. Sorting of CD4+ naive, central memory, regulatory and stem cell-like memory cells was performed via CD45RO/CCR7/CD25/CD127/CD95/CD27.

J is TRBJ1-2 and V is TRBV18; D is possibly TRBD1 (5 bases). This TCR came from a woman aged 18-35 years in good health. Sequences were obtained from naive CD4+ T cells from blood. The CDR3 sequence is CASSPDRQTYGYTF. For the CDR3, the DNA is TGTGCCAGCTCACCGGATAGACAGACCTATGGCTACACCTTC.